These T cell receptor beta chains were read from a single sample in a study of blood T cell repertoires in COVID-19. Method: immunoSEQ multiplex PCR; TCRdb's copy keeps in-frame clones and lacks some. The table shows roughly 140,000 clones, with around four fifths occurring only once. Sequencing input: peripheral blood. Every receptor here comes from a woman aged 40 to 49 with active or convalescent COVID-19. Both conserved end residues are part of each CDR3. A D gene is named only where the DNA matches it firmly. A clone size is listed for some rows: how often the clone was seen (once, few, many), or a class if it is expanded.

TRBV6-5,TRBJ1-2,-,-,TGTGCCAGCCATCACAGAAAAGTCTATGGCTACACCTTC,CASHHRKVYGYTF
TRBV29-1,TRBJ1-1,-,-,TGCAGCGCCCACTCCCGAGGCACTGAAGCTTTCTTT,CSAHSRGTEAFF
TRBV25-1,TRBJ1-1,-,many,TGTGCCAGCAGTTGGGCCGGAACTGAAGCTTTCTTT,CASSWAGTEAFF
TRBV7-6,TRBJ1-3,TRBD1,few,TGTGCCAGCAGTGTGGGACAGGCCTCTGGAAACACCATATATTTT,CASSVGQASGNTIYF
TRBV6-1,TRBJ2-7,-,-,TGTGCCAGCAGTGACAGCTCCTACGAGCAGTACTTC,CASSDSSYEQYF
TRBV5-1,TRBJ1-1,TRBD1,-,TGCGCCAGCAGCTTGGCAGGGGGCGAGGGCACTGAAGCTTTCTTT,CASSLAGGEGTEAFF
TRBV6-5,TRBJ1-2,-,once,TGTGCCAGCAGTTCCGGGACACAGAATGGCTACACCTTC,CASSSGTQNGYTF
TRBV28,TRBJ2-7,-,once,TGTGCCAGCAGCTTTAATATCCTCTCCAGGGCCTCTGAGCAGTACTTC,CASSFNILSRASEQYF
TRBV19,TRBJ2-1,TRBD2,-,TGTGCCAGTAGGACTAGCGGGGGCCATGAGCAGTTCTTC,CASRTSGGHEQFF
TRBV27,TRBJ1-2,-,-,TGTGCCAGCAGCCTCGGACAGTTTTATGGCTACACCTTC,CASSLGQFYGYTF
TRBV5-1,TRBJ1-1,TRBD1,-,TGCGCCAGCAGCTCGACAGGGGGCCGCTCTGAAGCTTTCTTT,CASSSTGGRSEAFF
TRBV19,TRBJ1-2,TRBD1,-,TGTGCCAGTAGTGCCCGCGGGCAGGGGGGATACTATGGCTACACCTTC,CASSARGQGGYYGYTF
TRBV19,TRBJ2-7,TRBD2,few,TGTGCCAGTAGTACTCTAGCGGCCAGCTCCTACGAGCAGTACTTC,CASSTLAASSYEQYF
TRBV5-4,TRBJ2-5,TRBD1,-,TGTGCCAGCACCAAGACAGGGGGCGAAACAGAGACCCAGTACTTC,CASTKTGGETETQYF
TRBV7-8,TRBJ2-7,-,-,TGTGCCAGCCGAGAGGAGAGGGTCTCCTACGAGCAGTACTTC,CASREERVSYEQYF
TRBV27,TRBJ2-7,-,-,TGTGCCAGCAGTTTCGTAGCAGACTCCCCTTGGGAGCAGTACTTC,CASSFVADSPWEQYF
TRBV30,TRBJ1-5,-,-,TGTGCCTGGAGTGGACAAGGCAATCAGCCCCAGCATTTT,CAWSGQGNQPQHF
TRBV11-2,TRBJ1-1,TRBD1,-,TGTGCCAGCAGTTTGACAGGGGACCACTACACTGAAGCTTTCTTT,CASSLTGDHYTEAFF